Listed here is a single T cell receptor (beta chain). The antigen is not known. This entry comes from a study of OX40 agonist ivuxolimab in advanced cancers. Turning to the study itself: Patients received ivuxolimab, an intravenous treatment, every 2 weeks at 0.01 to 10 mg/kg. A male proportion of 82.7% was recorded, with mean age roughly 62 years and range about 23 to 90. General study points: Those patients achieving a partial response at 0.1-3.0 mg/kg showed among the lowest clonal expansion.

The germline V gene has CDR1 MNHEY and CDR2 SMNVEV (reference sequence). J gave up 7 bases and V 2 bases, and 0 bases lay outside the gene matches. This CDR3 contains 14 residues. Produced via immunoSEQ multiplex PCR; TCRdb's table is partial and in-frame only. In the table there are about 19,000 clones, about 75% of which are singletons. The sequence was obtained from an adult with an advanced solid tumor such as melanoma, head and neck, liver or kidney cancer. The J gene is TRBJ2-1, the V gene TRBV27; the match to TRBD2 covers 12 bases. The sample consisted of CD4+ or CD8+ T cells sorted from blood, taken in a trial of the OX40 agonist ivuxolimab. CDR3 nucleotide sequence: TGTGCCAGCAGTTTAACTAGCGGGGGGAATGAGCAGTTCTTC. Encoded protein: CASSLTSGGNEQFF.